These 11 T cell receptor beta chains were sequenced from one sample in a study of CXCR3-negative and CXCR3-positive naive CD8 T cells. The study's findings and limits: Comparison of naive cells showed more hydrophobic TRB CDR3s in CXCR3-positive than in CXCR3-negative naive cells.

These receptors' targets are unknown. In preparing the TRB cDNA libraries, 5' RACE with UMI labels was used. TCRdb reanalyzed the 5' RACE reads, giving one entry per CDR3 protein sequence and no DNA. The sample table sets out about 94,000 distinct CDR3 sequences. The sample comprised naive CXCR3+ CD8+ T cells from blood. Subset denoted: CD45RO-CCR7+CD27+CD95- naive CD8+ T cells expressing CXCR3 (TNR3+). The receptor source for this set is a human donor in good health. Some clones in this sample may be carry-over from other donors' samples.

V and J are TRBV10-3 and TRBJ1-6; the D call of TRBD1 rests on TCRdb alone, since no DNA is present to check it. Germline-derived CDR1 and CDR2 are ENHRY and SYGVKD. This CDR3 has 16 amino acids. CDR3 sequence: CAISESGYRGDSPLHF.

The chain combines TRBV6-5 with TRBJ2-1; TCRdb indicates TRBD2, and absent DNA this call remains unverified. The V gene's germline CDR1 is MNHEY and CDR2 SVGAGI. This CDR3 region has 16 residues. CDR3 loop: CASSYRGEASVVEQFF.

The chain couples TRBV20-1 to TRBJ2-1. Germline CDR1 DFQATT, CDR2 SNEGSKA (reference sequence). The CDR3 is 14 amino acids. The CDR3 sequence: CSARDLLSYNEQFF.

The V and J genes are TRBV5-5 and TRBJ2-3; without DNA, the TCRdb call of TRBD1 cannot be checked. Germline V gene data show CDR1 as SGHKS and CDR2 as YYEKEE (reference sequence). CDR3 length equals 16 residues. The CDR3: CASSIETGRSTDTQYF.

The J gene is TRBJ2-3, the V gene TRBV20-1; the TCRdb call, TRBD1, lacks DNA for checking. Germline V gene sequence: CDR1 DFQATT, CDR2 SNEGSKA (reference sequence). The CDR3 spans 16 residues. CDR3 protein: CSARERPTFPPDTQYF.

The genes are TRBV28 and TRBJ2-7; the D gene TCRdb calls, TRBD1, cannot be checked with no DNA. Germline-derived CDR1 and CDR2 are MDHEN and SYDVKM. CDR3 length equals 14 residues. CDR3 amino acids: CASRAGTVNYEQYF. The whole variable domain, filled in from reference TRBV28 and TRBJ2-7, reads DVKVTQSSRYLVKRTGEKVFLECVQDMDHENMFWYRQDPGLGLRLIYFSYDVKMKEKGDIPEGYSVSREKKERFSLILESASTNQTSMYLCASRAGTVNYEQYFGPGTRLTVT.

The CDR3 protein is CASSQGLAGNNEQFF. This chain links TRBV7-3 with TRBJ2-1; absent DNA, TCRdb's TRBD2 call cannot be checked. Looked up from germline, CDR1 is SGHTA and CDR2 is FQGTGA. This CDR3 is built from 15 residues.

The chain recombines TRBV19 with TRBJ2-2. The CDR3 has 15 residues. Germline V gene data show CDR1 as LNHDA and CDR2 as SQIVND (reference sequence). The CDR3 is CASSIFGMNTGELFF.

The gene calls are TRBV21-1 and TRBJ2-7; TCRdb's D call of TRBD1 is untestable without DNA. TRBV21-1 is flagged as a pseudogene. This CDR3 spans 14 amino acids. CDR3 in amino acids: CATINRTGTYEQHF.

V and J are TRBV6-1 and TRBJ2-7. Germline CDR1 reads MNHNS; CDR2 reads SASEGT. The CDR3 runs 11 residues. Here the CDR3 reads CASRQDGEQYF.

The rearrangement links TRBV7-8 to TRBJ2-7; the TRBD2 assignment by TCRdb is unverifiable without DNA. Germline CDR1 SGHVS, CDR2 FQNEAQ. This CDR3 contains 16 residues. The CDR3 spells CASSPRGSGVSYEQYF.